This TCR beta chain was sequenced in a study of T cells after yellow fever vaccination. Germline values: CDR1 SGHAT, CDR2 FQDESV (reference sequence). V lost 4 bases to trimming and J lost 2 bases, with 14 bases between them. The CDR3 is made up of 15 amino acids. The sample holds many counts of this clonotype. MiXCR was run by TCRdb on the 5' RACE reads, yielding one entry per CDR3 protein. The sample holds about 170,000 distinct CDR3 sequences, approximately 6% seen once. The specimen comprised CD4+ T cells sorted from PBMCs, sampled on the day of the first yellow fever vaccination. V usage is TRBV11-1 and J usage is TRBJ1-2; D remains ambiguous. This sequence originates from a man between 18 and 35 years old who received the YFV17D yellow fever vaccine. The CDR3 region is CASSSGGLENYGYTF. The CDR3 DNA sequence: TGTGCCAGCAGCTCTGGCGGACTAGAAAACTATGGCTACACCTTC.